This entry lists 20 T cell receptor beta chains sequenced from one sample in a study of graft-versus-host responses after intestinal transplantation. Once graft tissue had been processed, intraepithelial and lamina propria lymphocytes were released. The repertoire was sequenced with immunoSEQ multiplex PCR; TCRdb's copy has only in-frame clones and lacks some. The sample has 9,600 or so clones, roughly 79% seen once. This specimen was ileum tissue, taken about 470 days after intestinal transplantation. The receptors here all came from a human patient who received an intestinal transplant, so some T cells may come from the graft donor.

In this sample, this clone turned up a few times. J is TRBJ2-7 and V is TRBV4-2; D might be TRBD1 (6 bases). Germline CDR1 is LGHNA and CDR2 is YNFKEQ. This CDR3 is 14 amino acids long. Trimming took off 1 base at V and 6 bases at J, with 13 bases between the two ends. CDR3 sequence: CASSQGTEHREQYF. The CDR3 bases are TGTGCCAGCAGCCAAGGGACAGAGCATCGCGAGCAGTACTTC.

The CDR3 nucleotides are TGTGCCAGCAGCGGGGGGAGCACAGATACGCAGTATTTT. This codes for CASSGGSTDTQYF. The chain has TRBV6-4 and TRBJ2-3, with 7 bases lining up with TRBD2. Germline loops: CDR1 MRHNA, CDR2 SNTAGT. The CDR3 is 13 amino acids. V shed 6 bases, J shed 0 bases, and the junction held 0 bases outside the gene matches.

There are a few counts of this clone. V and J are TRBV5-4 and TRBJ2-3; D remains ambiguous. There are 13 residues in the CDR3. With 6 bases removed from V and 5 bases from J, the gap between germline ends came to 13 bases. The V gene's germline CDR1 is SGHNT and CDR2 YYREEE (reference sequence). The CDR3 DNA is TGTGCCAGCACACCTAGTCTGGGAGATACGCAGTATTTT. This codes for CASTPSLGDTQYF.

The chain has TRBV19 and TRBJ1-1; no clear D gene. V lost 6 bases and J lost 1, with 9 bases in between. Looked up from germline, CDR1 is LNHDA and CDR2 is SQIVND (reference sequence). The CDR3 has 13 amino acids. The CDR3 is CASRREGNTEAFF. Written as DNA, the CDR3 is TGTGCCAGTAGAAGGGAGGGGAACACTGAAGCTTTCTTT.

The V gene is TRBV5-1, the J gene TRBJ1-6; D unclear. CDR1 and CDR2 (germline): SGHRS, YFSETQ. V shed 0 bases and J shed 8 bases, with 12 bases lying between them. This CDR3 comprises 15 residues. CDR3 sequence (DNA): TGCGCCAGCAGCTTGGCGAGGGAACCGTATTCACCCCTCCACTTT. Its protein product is CASSLAREPYSPLHF.

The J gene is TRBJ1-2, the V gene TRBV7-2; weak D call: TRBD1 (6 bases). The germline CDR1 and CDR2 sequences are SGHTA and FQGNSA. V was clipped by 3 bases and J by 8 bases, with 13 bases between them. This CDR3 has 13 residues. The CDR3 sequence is CASSFRGPRGYTF. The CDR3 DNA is TGTGCCAGCAGCTTCAGGGGCCCTAGGGGCTACACCTTC.

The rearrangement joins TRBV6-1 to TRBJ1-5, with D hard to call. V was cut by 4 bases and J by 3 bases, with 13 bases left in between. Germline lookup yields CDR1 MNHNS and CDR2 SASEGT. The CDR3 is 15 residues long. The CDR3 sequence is CASSGPGHINQPQHF. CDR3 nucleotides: TGTGCCAGCAGTGGGCCTGGGCACATCAATCAGCCCCAGCATTTT.

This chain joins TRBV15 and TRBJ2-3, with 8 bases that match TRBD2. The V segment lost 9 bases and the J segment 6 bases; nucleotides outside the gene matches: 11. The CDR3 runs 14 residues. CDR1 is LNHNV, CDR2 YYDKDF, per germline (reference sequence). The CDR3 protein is CATGQRGPRDTQYF. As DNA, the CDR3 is TGTGCCACTGGGCAGCGGGGGCCCCGTGATACGCAGTATTTT.

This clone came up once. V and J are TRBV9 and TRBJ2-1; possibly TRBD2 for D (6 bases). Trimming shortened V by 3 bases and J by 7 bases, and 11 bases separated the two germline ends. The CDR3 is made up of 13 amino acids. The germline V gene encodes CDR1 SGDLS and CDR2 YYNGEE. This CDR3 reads CASSGPTSNEQFF. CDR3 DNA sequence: TGTGCCAGCAGCGGGCCGACTAGTAATGAGCAGTTCTTC.

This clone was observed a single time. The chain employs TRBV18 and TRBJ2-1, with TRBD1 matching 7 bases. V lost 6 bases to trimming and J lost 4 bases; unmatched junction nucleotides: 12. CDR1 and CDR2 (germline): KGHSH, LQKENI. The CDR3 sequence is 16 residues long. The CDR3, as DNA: TGTGCCAGCTCTGGCCAACAGGGGCGAAATTACAATGAGCAGTTCTTC. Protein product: CASSGQQGRNYNEQFF.

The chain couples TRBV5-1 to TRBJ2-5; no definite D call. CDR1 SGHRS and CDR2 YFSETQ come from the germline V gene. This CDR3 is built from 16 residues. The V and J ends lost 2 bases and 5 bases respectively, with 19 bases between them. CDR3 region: CASSFGRSISRETQYF. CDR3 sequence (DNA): TGCGCCAGCAGCTTTGGCAGGAGCATTAGCAGGGAGACCCAGTACTTC.

The DNA for the CDR3 is TGTGCCATCAGTGAGTCAAAGAGGTCAGGGTTCAGTAATTGGCGCCGAACATTTTATGGCTACACCTTC. Its translation is CAISESKRSGFSNWRRTFYGYTF. The rearrangement links TRBV10-3 to TRBJ1-2, with D possibly matching TRBD1 (5 bases). Germline lookup yields CDR1 ENHRY and CDR2 SYGVKD. The CDR3 length is 23 residues. V gave up 0 bases and J gave up 5 bases, with 37 bases separating them.

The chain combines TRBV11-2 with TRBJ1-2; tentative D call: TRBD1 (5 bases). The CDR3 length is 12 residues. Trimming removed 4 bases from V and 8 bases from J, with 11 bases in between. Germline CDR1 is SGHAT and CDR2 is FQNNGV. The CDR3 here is CASSSLGGGYTF. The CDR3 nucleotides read TGTGCCAGCAGCTCCCTCGGGGGAGGCTACACCTTC.

The CDR3 loop reads CASSRQDLGTEAFF. The CDR3 bases are TGTGCCAGCTCACGACAGGATTTGGGCACTGAAGCTTTCTTT. The rearrangement links TRBV18 to TRBJ1-1, with a tentative D call TRBD1 (6 bases). The germline CDR1 and CDR2 sequences are KGHSH and LQKENI. Between the trimmed V and J ends, which lost 4 bases and 4 bases, there was a span of 13 bases. This CDR3 is 14 amino acids long.

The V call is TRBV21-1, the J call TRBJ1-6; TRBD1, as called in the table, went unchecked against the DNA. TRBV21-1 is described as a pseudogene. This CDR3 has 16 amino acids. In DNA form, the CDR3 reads TGTGCCAGCAGTCGTAGCCGGGACAATAAAAATTCACCCCTCCACTTT. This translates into CASSRSRDNKNSPLHF.

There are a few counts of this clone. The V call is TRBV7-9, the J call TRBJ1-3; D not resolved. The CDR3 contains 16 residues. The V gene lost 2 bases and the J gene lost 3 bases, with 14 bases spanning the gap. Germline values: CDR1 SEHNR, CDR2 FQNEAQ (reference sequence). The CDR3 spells CASSLYGGAFGNTIYF. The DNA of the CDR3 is TGTGCCAGCAGCTTATATGGCGGAGCTTTTGGAAACACCATATATTTT.

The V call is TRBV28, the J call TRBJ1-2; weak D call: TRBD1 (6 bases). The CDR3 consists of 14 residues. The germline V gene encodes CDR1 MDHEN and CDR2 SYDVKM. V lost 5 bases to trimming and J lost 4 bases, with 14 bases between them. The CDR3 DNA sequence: TGTGCCAGCAGTAGACCCGGGACATCCTATGGCTACACCTTC. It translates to CASSRPGTSYGYTF.

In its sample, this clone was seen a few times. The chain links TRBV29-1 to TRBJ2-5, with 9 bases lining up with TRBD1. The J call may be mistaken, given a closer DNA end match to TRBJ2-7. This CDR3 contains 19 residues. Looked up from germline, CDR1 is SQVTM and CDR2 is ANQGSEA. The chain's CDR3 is CSALELTGQGMLLSYEQYF. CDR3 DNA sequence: TGCAGCGCCCTCGAACTAACGGGACAGGGCATGCTACTCTCCTACGAGCAGTACTTC.

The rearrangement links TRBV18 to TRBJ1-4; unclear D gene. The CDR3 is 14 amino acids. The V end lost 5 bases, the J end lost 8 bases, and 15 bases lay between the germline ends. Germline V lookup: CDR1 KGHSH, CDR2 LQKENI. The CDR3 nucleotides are TGTGCCAGCTCAATCGGGCTGAGTGGGGAAAAACTGTTTTTT. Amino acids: CASSIGLSGEKLFF.

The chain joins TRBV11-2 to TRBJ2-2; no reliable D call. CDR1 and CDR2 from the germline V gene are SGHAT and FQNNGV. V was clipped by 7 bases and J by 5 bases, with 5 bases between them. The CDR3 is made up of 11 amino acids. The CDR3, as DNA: TGTGCCAGCACCCATACCGGGGAGCTGTTTTTT. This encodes CASTHTGELFF.